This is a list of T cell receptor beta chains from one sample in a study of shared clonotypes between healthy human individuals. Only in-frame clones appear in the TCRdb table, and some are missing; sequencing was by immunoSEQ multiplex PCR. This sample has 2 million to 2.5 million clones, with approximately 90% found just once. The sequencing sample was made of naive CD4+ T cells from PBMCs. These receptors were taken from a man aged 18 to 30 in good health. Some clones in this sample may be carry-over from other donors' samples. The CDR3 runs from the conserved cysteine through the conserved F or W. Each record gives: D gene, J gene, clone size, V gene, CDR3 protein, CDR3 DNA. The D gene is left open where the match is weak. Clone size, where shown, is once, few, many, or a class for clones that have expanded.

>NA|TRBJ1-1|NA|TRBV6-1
CASSPRGDEAFF
TGTGCCAGCAGCCCCCGTGGCGACGAAGCTTTCTTT
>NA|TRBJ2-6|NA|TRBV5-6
CASSLLTGQSSGANVLTF
TGTGCCAGCAGCTTGTTAACAGGCCAATCCTCTGGGGCCAACGTCCTGACTTTC
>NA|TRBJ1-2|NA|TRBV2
CASSEESGEFYGYTF
TGTGCCAGCAGTGAAGAGTCAGGGGAATTCTATGGCTACACCTTC
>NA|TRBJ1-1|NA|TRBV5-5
CASSLQGYTGFF
TGTGCCAGCAGCCTACAGGGATATACGGGATTTTTT
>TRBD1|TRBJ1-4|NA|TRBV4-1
CASGTGGETNEKLFF
TGCGCCTCCGGGACAGGGGGAGAAACTAATGAAAAACTGTTTTTT
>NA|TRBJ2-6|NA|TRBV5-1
CASSSSGRENSGANVLTF
TGCGCCAGCAGCAGTTCAGGACGGGAAAACTCTGGGGCCAACGTCCTGACTTTC
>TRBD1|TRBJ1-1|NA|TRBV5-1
CASSLDREVSEAFF
TGCGCCAGCAGCCTGGACAGGGAAGTCTCTGAAGCTTTCTTT
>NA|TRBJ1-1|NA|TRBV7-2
CASSLAYRSEAFF
TGTGCCAGCAGCTTAGCGTACCGGTCTGAAGCTTTCTTT
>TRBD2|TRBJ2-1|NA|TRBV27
CASSPNRREGGGDEQFF
TGTGCCAGCAGCCCTAACCGGCGGGAGGGAGGTGGGGATGAGCAGTTCTTC
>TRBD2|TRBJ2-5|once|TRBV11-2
CASSQGLADQETQYF
TGTGCCAGCAGCCAGGGACTAGCGGACCAAGAGACCCAGTACTTC
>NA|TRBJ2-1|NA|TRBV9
CASSPASATYNEQFF
TGTGCCAGCAGCCCAGCTAGCGCAACCTACAATGAGCAGTTCTTC
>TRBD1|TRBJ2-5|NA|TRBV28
CASKDRRGTRQETQYF
TGTGCCAGCAAGGACCGCAGGGGGACACGCCAAGAGACCCAGTACTTC
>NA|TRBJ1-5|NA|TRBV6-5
CASSYGGAGNQPQHF
TGTGCCAGCAGTTACGGGGGGGCCGGCAATCAGCCCCAGCATTTT
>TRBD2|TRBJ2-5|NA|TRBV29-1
CSVVAGGFGETQYF
TGCAGCGTTGTTGCGGGAGGGTTCGGAGAGACCCAGTACTTC
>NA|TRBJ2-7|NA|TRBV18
CASSPIRDSSYEQYF
TGTGCCAGCTCACCGATACGGGACTCGTCCTACGAGCAGTACTTC
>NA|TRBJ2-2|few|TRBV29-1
CSGTSPNTGELFF
TGCAGCGGGACATCGCCGAACACCGGGGAGCTGTTTTTT
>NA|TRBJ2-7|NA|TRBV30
CAWSPAGSEQYF
TGTGCCTGGAGTCCGGCCGGGTCCGAGCAGTACTTC
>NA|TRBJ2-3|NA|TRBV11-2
CASSLAAVIDTQYF
TGTGCCAGCAGCTTAGCAGCGGTAATCGATACGCAGTATTTT
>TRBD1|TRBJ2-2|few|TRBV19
CASSRGMGTGNTGELFF
TGTGCCAGTAGCCGAGGAATGGGGACAGGGAACACCGGGGAGCTGTTTTTT
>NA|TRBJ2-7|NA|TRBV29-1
CSVKGLVSYEQYF
TGCAGCGTTAAGGGACTGGTATCCTACGAGCAGTACTTC
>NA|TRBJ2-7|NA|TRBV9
CASSLGGTTPYEQYF
TGTGCCAGCAGCCTCGGCGGGACGACCCCCTACGAGCAGTACTTC
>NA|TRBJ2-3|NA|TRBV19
CASSIERSTQYF
TGTGCCAGTAGTATAGAAAGAAGTACGCAGTATTTT
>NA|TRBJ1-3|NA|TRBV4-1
CASSQDGVGGNTIYF
TGCGCCAGCAGCCAAGATGGGGTAGGAGGAAACACCATATATTTT
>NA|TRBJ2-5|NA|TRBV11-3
CASSPGANYEETQYF
TGTGCCAGCAGCCCTGGGGCCAACTATGAAGAGACCCAGTACTTC
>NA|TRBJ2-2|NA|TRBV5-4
CASSFGAVGTGELFF
TGTGCCAGCAGCTTCGGTGCGGTAGGCACCGGGGAGCTGTTTTTT
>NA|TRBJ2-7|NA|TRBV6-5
CASSLGDSTRGSEYF
TGTGCCAGCAGCCTGGGGGACTCTACCCGGGGATCGGAGTACTTC
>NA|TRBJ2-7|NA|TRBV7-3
CASSSRDGAYEQYF
TGTGCCAGCAGCTCCCGGGACGGAGCCTACGAGCAGTACTTC
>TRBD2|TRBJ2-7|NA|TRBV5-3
CARSRAGGNHEQYF
TGTGCCAGAAGCCGAGCGGGAGGTAACCACGAGCAGTACTTC
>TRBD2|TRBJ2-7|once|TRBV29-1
CSARAGVEQYF
TGCAGCGCCAGAGCGGGAGTCGAGCAGTACTTC
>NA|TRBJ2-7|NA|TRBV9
CASSVAPTGSYEQYF
TGTGCCAGCAGCGTGGCCCCCACGGGCTCCTACGAGCAGTACTTC
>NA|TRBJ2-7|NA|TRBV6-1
CATTLGGAPEQYF
TGTGCCACCACGTTGGGGGGGGCCCCCGAGCAGTACTTC
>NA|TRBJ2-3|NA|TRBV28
CASSLEGANTQYF
TGTGCCAGCAGTTTGGAGGGGGCGAATACGCAGTATTTT
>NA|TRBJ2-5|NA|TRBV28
CASSFGAVETQYF
TGTGCCAGCAGTTTTGGGGCCGTGGAGACCCAGTACTTC
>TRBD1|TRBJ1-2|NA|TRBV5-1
CASRPGQGDGYTF
TGCGCCAGCCGACCCGGACAGGGGGATGGCTACACCTTC
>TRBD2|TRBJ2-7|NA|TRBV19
CASTSGRGEQYF
TGTGCCAGTACTAGCGGGAGGGGTGAGCAGTACTTC
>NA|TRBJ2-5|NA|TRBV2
CASIRGLQETQYF
TGTGCCAGCATCCGGGGCCTCCAAGAGACCCAGTACTTC
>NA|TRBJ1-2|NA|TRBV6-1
CASSPRGGVYGYTF
TGTGCCAGCAGTCCGAGGGGGGGAGTCTATGGCTACACCTTC
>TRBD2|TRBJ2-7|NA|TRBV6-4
CASSLERGAYEQYF
TGTGCCAGCAGTTTGGAGCGGGGGGCCTACGAGCAGTACTTC
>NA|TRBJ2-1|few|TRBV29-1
CSVPVEVEQFF
TGCAGTGTCCCCGTCGAGGTCGAGCAGTTCTTC
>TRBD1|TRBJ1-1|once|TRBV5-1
CASSKTGTDNTEAFF
TGCGCCAGCAGCAAGACCGGGACAGACAACACTGAAGCTTTCTTT
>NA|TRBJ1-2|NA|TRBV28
CASRGAGYGYTF
TGTGCCAGCAGAGGGGCAGGCTATGGCTACACCTTC
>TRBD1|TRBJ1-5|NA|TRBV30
CAWSIRTGSNQPQHF
TGTGCCTGGAGCATCCGGACAGGGAGCAATCAGCCCCAGCATTTT
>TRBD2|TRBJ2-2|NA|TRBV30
CAWSRGGSLSGELFF
TGTGCCTGGAGTAGGGGCGGGAGTTTGTCCGGGGAGCTGTTTTTT
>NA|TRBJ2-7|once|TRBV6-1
CASRDAVYEQYF
TGTGCCAGCCGGGACGCCGTCTACGAGCAGTACTTC
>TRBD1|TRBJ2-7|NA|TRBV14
CASSQARRQGAYEQYF
TGTGCCAGCAGCCAAGCCCGGAGGCAGGGGGCCTACGAGCAGTACTTC
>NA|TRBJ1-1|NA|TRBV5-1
CASGVQGGTEAFF
TGCGCCAGCGGCGTCCAGGGAGGAACTGAAGCTTTCTTT
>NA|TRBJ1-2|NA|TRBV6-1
CAISESRTARYGYTF
TGTGCCATCAGTGAGTCTCGGACAGCTCGTTATGGCTACACCTTC
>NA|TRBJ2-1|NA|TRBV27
CASSSIAINNEQFF
TGTGCCAGCAGTTCGATCGCAATAAACAATGAGCAGTTCTTC
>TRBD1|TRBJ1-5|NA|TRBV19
CASNPGDRGYSNQPQHF
TGTGCCAGTAACCCGGGAGACAGGGGATATAGCAATCAGCCCCAGCATTTT
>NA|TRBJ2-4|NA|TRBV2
CASTDSSKNIQYF
TGTGCCAGCACAGACTCCTCCAAAAACATTCAGTACTTC
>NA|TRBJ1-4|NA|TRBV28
CASIGVSREKLFF
TGTGCCAGCATTGGGGTCTCGCGGGAAAAACTGTTTTTT